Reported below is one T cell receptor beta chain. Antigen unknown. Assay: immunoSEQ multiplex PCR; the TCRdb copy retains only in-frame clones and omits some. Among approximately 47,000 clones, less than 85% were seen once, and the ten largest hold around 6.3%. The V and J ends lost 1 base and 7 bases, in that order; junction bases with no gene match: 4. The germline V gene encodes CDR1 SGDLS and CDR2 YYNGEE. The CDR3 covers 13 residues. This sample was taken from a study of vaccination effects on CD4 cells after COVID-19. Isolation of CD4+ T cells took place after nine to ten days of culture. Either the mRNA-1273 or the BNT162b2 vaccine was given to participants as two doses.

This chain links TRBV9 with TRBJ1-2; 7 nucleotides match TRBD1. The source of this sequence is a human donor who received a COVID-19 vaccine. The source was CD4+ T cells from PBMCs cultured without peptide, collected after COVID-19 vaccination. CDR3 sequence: CASSVQGVGGYTF. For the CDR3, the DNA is TGTGCCAGCAGCGTACAGGGGGTTGGTGGCTACACCTTC.